The TCR beta chain under discussion was sequenced for a study of cytomegalovirus exposure and HLA in healthy donors. V lost 3 bases and J lost 8, with 7 bases in between. The CDR3 sequence is 11 residues long. Germline V gene data show CDR1 as LNHDA and CDR2 as SQIVND (reference sequence). In its sample, this clone was seen once. Its antigen is currently unknown. Regarding the study as a whole: In a later analysis, an Asian-associated ancestry cluster reportedly showed fewer N-insertions than the roughly 730-donor mean. Apparent HLA restriction characterized most CMV-associated TCR beta chains in a later analysis. Most subjects' HLA-A and HLA-B alleles were reportedly predicted from TCR beta sequences.

The PCR made use of 60 Vbeta and 13 Jbeta primers. Profiled with immunoSEQ multiplex PCR; TCRdb holds only in-frame clones, not every one. The table lists about 160,000 clones, roughly 80% of them singletons. The receptor comes from a young woman in good health and CMV-seronegative. Specimen: PBMCs. V usage is TRBV19 and J usage is TRBJ1-2; no definite D call. This CDR3 is CASSISLGYTF. CDR3 nucleotides: TGTGCCAGTAGTATTTCTTTGGGCTACACCTTC.